This is a list of T cell receptor beta chains from one sample in a study of blood T cell repertoires in COVID-19. Assay used: immunoSEQ multiplex PCR; TCRdb lists only in-frame clones, some missing. Counted here are about 210,000 clones, roughly 80% occurring once; the ten biggest clones make up 6.5% to 9.5%. Sequenced sample: peripheral blood. The origin of the receptors is a woman in her sixties with COVID-19, enrolled during active disease. Both conserved end residues are part of each CDR3. A D gene is named only where the DNA matches it firmly. Rows give clone size only sometimes, using once, few, many, or a class for an expanded clone.

D gene	V gene	clone size	J gene	CDR3 DNA	CDR3 protein
TRBD2	TRBV10-1	NA	TRBJ2-5	TGCGCCAGCAGTACGGGACTAGCGGGGTCGGAGACCCAGTACTTC	CASSTGLAGSETQYF
NA	TRBV2	NA	TRBJ1-3	TGTGCCAGCAGCGCCGGCCAGGGCCGTGCCTCTGGAAACACCATATATTTT	CASSAGQGRASGNTIYF
TRBD2	TRBV19	NA	TRBJ2-2	TGTGCCAGTAGTATTTCTGGGGGGGCCGGGGAGCTGTTTTTT	CASSISGGAGELFF
TRBD2	TRBV7-9	NA	TRBJ2-3	TGTGCCAGCAGCACCCGATCTAGCGGGGGGACCACAGATACGCAGTATTTT	CASSTRSSGGTTDTQYF
NA	TRBV7-8	NA	TRBJ2-6	TGTGCCAGCAGCGCCCACAGGGGGGGTGGGGCCAACGTCCTGACTTTC	CASSAHRGGGANVLTF
TRBD1	TRBV15	once	TRBJ1-3	TGTGCCACCAGCAGAGATGTCCAGGGGGGCTCTGGAAACACCATATATTTT	CATSRDVQGGSGNTIYF
NA	TRBV9	NA	TRBJ2-5	TGTGCCAGCAGCGTAGGGGGGCAATTGGGCCCGCTATTAGAGACCCAGTACTTC	CASSVGGQLGPLLETQYF
NA	TRBV19	NA	TRBJ1-5	TGTGCCAGTAGTATATCCGGACAGCGCAATCAGCCCCAGCATTTT	CASSISGQRNQPQHF
NA	TRBV7-3	NA	TRBJ2-2	TGTGCCAGCAGCTTGTCCCCCACAGGGCTGGCCGGGGAGCTGTTTTTT	CASSLSPTGLAGELFF
NA	TRBV1	NA	TRBJ2-3	TGCACCAGCAGCCAAGATATCCGGGAGAGATTCACAGATACGCAGTATTTT	CTSSQDIRERFTDTQYF
NA	TRBV2	NA	TRBJ2-1	TGTGCCAGCAAGGAGCCCAAATACAATGAGCAGTTCTTC	CASKEPKYNEQFF
TRBD1	TRBV12-3/TRBV12-4	NA	TRBJ2-3	TGTGCCAGCAGTACAGGGGTCATAGATACGCAGTATTTT	CASSTGVIDTQYF
NA	TRBV7-9	NA	TRBJ2-5	TGTGCCAGCAGCTTAGGGGCTAGCAGCCGGGGGACCCAGTACTTC	CASSLGASSRGTQYF
TRBD1	TRBV28	few	TRBJ1-6	TGTGCCAGCAGCCGCAGGGGGCGAAGTTCACCCCTCCACTTT	CASSRRGRSSPLHF
TRBD2	TRBV14	few	TRBJ2-3	TGTGCCAGCAGCTCCAAGCGGGGTAGCACAGATACGCAGTATTTT	CASSSKRGSTDTQYF
TRBD2	TRBV10-3	NA	TRBJ2-1	TGTGCCATCAGGGAAGGACTAGCGATAAACAATGAGCAGTTCTTC	CAIREGLAINNEQFF
TRBD1	TRBV6-1	NA	TRBJ2-5	TGTGCCAGCAGTGAAGATCGGGACAGGGCTGGGGAGACCCAGTACTTC	CASSEDRDRAGETQYF
TRBD1	TRBV5-1	NA	TRBJ1-1	TGCGCCAGCAGCTTGGTAGGGGACAGGTTGAACACTGAAGCTTTCTTT	CASSLVGDRLNTEAFF
NA	TRBV14	NA	TRBJ1-6	TGTGCCAGCAGCCAAGTACCGGGATCAAAATCACCCCTCCACTTT	CASSQVPGSKSPLHF
NA	TRBV25-1	few	TRBJ1-6	TGTGCCAGCACGCCGGGACTGTATAATTCACCCCTCCACTTT	CASTPGLYNSPLHF
TRBD2	TRBV11-1	NA	TRBJ2-5	TGTGCCAGCAGCTCCCCCGGAACTAGCGGGGGGGAGACCCAGTACTTC	CASSSPGTSGGETQYF
TRBD1	TRBV19	NA	TRBJ2-6	TGTGCCAGTAGTATCTCCGGGACAGGGACTGGGGCCAACGTCCTGACTTTC	CASSISGTGTGANVLTF
TRBD2	TRBV10-3	NA	TRBJ2-5	TGTGCCATCAGTGCCATAACTAGCGGGGGGCGAGAGACCCAGTACTTC	CAISAITSGGRETQYF
TRBD1	TRBV6-5	NA	TRBJ1-6	TGTGCCAGCACCCCAAAGGGACAGGGAGGATCACCCCTCCACTTT	CASTPKGQGGSPLHF
NA	TRBV6-5	NA	TRBJ2-2	TGTGCCAGCAGTTCCGTGAGTTACACCGGGGAGCTGTTTTTT	CASSSVSYTGELFF
NA	TRBV6-5	NA	TRBJ1-5	TGTGCCAGCTCCAGGGATAGCAATCAGCCCCAGCATTTT	CASSRDSNQPQHF
NA	TRBV18	once	TRBJ2-1	TGTGCCAGCTCACCACCCTTAGCGACCGGTTCCTACAATGAGCAGTTCTTC	CASSPPLATGSYNEQFF
NA	TRBV18	NA	TRBJ1-2	TGTGCCAGCTCCCCGGGTACAGGGCTCGGCTATGGCTACACCTTC	CASSPGTGLGYGYTF
TRBD1	TRBV9	NA	TRBJ2-6	TGTGCCAGCAGCCCGACCGCCGGGACAGGCCTCTCTGGGGCCAACGTCCTGACTTTC	CASSPTAGTGLSGANVLTF
TRBD2	TRBV9	few	TRBJ2-7	TGTGCCAGCAGCGTAGGACTAGCGGGAGAGAAGCAGTACTTC	CASSVGLAGEKQYF
NA	TRBV2	NA	TRBJ2-2	TGTGCCAGCAGTGAGGACTTGGGCGGGGAGCTGTTTTTT	CASSEDLGGELFF
NA	TRBV7-9	once	TRBJ2-5	TGTGCCAGCAGCTTAAATTCGCAAGAGACCCAGTACTTC	CASSLNSQETQYF
NA	TRBV3-1/TRBV3-2	NA	TRBJ1-3	TGTGCCAGCAGCCAAGCGAGGCGAGTCTCTGGAAACACCATATATTTT	CASSQARRVSGNTIYF
TRBD1	TRBV7-9	few	TRBJ1-2	TGTGCCAGCAGCCTAGGGACAGCCAAAAACTATGGCTACACCTTC	CASSLGTAKNYGYTF
TRBD1	TRBV2	NA	TRBJ1-2	TGTGCCAGCCCTTCGACCCGGGACAGGTTAGACTACACCTTC	CASPSTRDRLDYTF
TRBD2	TRBV6-5	NA	TRBJ2-1	TGTGCCAGCAGTCAAACTAGCGGGGGGTACAATGAGCAGTTCTTC	CASSQTSGGYNEQFF
TRBD2	TRBV24-1	NA	TRBJ2-1	TGTGCCACCAGTGACCGGAGCGGGGGCGCCTACAATGAGCAGTTCTTC	CATSDRSGGAYNEQFF
TRBD2	TRBV30	NA	TRBJ2-1	TGTGCCTGGAGGGGCGCCGGGACTAGCGGGAGGAATGAGCAGTTCTTC	CAWRGAGTSGRNEQFF
NA	TRBV19	NA	TRBJ2-2	TGTGCCAGTAGTGGAACAGGGTTCTCCGGGGAGCTGTTTTTT	CASSGTGFSGELFF
NA	TRBV28	NA	TRBJ1-2	TGTGCCAGCAGTTCCGGGAACCGCTATGGCTACACCTTC	CASSSGNRYGYTF
NA	TRBV6-2/TRBV6-3	once	TRBJ1-1	TGTGCCAGCAGTTACTCGCCAGGGGTGAACACTGAAGCTTTCTTT	CASSYSPGVNTEAFF
TRBD1	TRBV3-1/TRBV3-2	NA	TRBJ1-2	TGTGCCAGCAGCCAGGGGGGACAGTCTTACTATGGCTACACCTTC	CASSQGGQSYYGYTF
NA	TRBV19	NA	TRBJ1-5	TGTGCCAGTGGGCAGAGATCGTCCAATCAGCCCCAGCATTTT	CASGQRSSNQPQHF
NA	TRBV6-2/TRBV6-3	NA	TRBJ1-1	TGTGCCAGCAGTTACTCGAAAGGGACACCGAACACTGAAGCTTTCTTT	CASSYSKGTPNTEAFF
TRBD2	TRBV5-6	once	TRBJ2-3	TGTGCCAGCAGCCCCGGAGCGGGAGTGGCGGATACGCAGTATTTT	CASSPGAGVADTQYF
NA	TRBV6-4	NA	TRBJ2-1	TGTGCCAGCAGTGAGAGCGGAGGGACTTTCAATGAGCAGTTCTTC	CASSESGGTFNEQFF
TRBD1	TRBV5-1	NA	TRBJ1-1	TGCGCCAGCAGCTTGACAGGGGGCAATATGAACACTGAAGCTTTCTTT	CASSLTGGNMNTEAFF